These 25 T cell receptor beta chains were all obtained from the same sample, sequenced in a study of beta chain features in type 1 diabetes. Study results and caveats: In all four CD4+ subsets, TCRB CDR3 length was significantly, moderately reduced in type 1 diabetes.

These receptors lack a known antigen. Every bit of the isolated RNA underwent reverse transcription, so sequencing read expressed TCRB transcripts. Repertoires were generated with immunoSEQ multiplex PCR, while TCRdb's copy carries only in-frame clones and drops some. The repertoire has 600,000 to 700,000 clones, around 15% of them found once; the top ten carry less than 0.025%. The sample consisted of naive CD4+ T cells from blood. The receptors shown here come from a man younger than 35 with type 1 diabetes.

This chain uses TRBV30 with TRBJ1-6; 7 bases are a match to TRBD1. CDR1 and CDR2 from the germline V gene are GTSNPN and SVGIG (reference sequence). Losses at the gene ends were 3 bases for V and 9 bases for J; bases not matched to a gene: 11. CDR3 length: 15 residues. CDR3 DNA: TGTGCCTGGAGCCGGACCGACAGGGCCCTTTCACCCCTCCACTTT. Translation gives CAWSRTDRALSPLHF.

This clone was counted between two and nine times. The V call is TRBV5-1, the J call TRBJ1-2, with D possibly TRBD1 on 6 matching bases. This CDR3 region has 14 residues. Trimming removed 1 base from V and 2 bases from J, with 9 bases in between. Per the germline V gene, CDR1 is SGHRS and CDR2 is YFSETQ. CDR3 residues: CASSLPGANYGYTF. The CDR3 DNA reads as TGCGCCAGCAGCTTGCCGGGGGCCAACTATGGCTACACCTTC.

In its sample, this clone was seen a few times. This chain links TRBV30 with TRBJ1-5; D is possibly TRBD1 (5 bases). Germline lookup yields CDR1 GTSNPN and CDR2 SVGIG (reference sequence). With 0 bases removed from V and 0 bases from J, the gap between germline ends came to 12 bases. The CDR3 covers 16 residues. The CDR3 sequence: CAWSVSGTFSNQPQHF. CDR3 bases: TGTGCCTGGAGTGTATCGGGGACCTTTAGCAATCAGCCCCAGCATTTT.

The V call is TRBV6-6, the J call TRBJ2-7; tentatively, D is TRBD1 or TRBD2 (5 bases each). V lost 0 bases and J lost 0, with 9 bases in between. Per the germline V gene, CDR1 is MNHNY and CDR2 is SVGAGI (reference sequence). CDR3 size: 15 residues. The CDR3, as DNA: TGTGCCAGCAGTTACTCGTCCGGGACCTCCTACGAGCAGTACTTC. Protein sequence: CASSYSSGTSYEQYF.

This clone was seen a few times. The CDR3 sequence: CASSPNPVQGNIQYF. Here the CDR3 DNA reads TGTGCCAGCTCGCCCAACCCGGTCCAGGGAAACATTCAGTACTTC. The chain employs TRBV7-6 and TRBJ2-4, with a possible D match to TRBD1 (5 bases). V lost 8 bases to trimming and J lost 6 bases, with 20 bases between them. This CDR3 is 15 amino acids long. Germline CDR1 SGHVS, CDR2 FNYEAQ.

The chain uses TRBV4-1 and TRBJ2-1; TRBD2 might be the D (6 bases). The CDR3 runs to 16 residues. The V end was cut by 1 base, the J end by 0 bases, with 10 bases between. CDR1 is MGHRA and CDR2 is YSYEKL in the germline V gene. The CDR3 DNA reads TGCGCCAGCAGCCAAGTAGGAGGGAGCTCCTACAATGAGCAGTTCTTC. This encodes CASSQVGGSSYNEQFF.

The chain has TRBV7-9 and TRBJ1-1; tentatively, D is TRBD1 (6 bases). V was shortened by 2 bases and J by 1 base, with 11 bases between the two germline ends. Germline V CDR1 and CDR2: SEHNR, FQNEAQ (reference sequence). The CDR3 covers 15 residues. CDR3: CASSLQGTENTEAFF. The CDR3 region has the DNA TGTGCCAGCAGCTTACAGGGGACTGAGAACACTGAAGCTTTCTTT. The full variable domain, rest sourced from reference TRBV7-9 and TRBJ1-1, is DTGVSQNPRHKITKRGQNVTFRCDPISEHNRLYWYRQTLGQGPEFLTYFQNEAQLEKSRLLSDRFSAERPKGSFSTLEIQRTEQGDSAMYLCASSLQGTENTEAFFGQGTRLTVV.

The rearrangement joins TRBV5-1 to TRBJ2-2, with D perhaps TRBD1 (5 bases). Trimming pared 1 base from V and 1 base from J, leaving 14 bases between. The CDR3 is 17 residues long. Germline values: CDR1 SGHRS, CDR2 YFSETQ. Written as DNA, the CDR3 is TGCGCCAGCAGCTTGATGTTAGGCCAGGGGAACACCGGGGAGCTGTTTTTT. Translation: CASSLMLGQGNTGELFF.

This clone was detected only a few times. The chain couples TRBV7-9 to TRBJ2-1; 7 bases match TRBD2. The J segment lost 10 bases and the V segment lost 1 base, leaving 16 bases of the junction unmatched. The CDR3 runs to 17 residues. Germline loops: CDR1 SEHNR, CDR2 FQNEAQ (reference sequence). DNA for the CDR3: TGTGCCAGCAGCTTAGGTGTTATGCGGGGGAGATTCGGGGAGCAGTTCTTC. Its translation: CASSLGVMRGRFGEQFF. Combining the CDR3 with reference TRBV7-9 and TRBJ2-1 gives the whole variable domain DTGVSQNPRHKITKRGQNVTFRCDPISEHNRLYWYRQTLGQGPEFLTYFQNEAQLEKSRLLSDRFSAERPKGSFSTLEIQRTEQGDSAMYLCASSLGVMRGRFGEQFFGPGTRLTVL.

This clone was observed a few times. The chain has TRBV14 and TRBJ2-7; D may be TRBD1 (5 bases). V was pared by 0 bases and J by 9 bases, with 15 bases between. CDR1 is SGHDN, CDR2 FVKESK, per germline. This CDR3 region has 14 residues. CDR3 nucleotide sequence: TGTGCCAGCAGCCAAGAGGGCCCGTCTCAGGGGCAGTACTTC. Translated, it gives CASSQEGPSQGQYF.

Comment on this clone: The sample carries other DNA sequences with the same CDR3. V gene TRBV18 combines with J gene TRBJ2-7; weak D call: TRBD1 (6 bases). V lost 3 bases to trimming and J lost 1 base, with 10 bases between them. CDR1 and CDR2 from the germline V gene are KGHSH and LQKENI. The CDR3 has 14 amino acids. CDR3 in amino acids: CASSPPGQSYEQYF. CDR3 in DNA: TGTGCCAGCTCACCCCCCGGACAGTCCTACGAGCAGTACTTC. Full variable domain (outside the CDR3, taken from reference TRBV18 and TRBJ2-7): NAGVMQNPRHLVRRRGQEARLRCSPMKGHSHVYWYRQLPEEGLKFMVYLQKENIIDESGMPKERFSAEFPKEGPSILRIQQVVRGDSAAYFCASSPPGQSYEQYFGPGTRLTVT.

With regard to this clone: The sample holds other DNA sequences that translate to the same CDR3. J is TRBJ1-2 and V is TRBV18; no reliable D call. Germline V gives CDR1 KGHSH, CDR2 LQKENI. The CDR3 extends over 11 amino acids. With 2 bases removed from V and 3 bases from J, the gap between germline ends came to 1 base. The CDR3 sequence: CASSPDYGYTF. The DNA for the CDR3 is TGTGCCAGCTCACCAGACTATGGCTACACCTTC.

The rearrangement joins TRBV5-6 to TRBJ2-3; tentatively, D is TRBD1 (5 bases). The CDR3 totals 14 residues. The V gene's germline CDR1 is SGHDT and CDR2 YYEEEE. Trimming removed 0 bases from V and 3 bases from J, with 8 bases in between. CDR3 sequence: CASSLGRVTDTQYF. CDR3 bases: TGTGCCAGCAGCTTGGGCAGGGTGACAGATACGCAGTATTTT.

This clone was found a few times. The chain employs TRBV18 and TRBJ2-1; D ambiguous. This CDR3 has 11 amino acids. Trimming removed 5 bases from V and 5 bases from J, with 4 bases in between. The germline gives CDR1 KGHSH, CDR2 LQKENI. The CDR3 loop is CASSANNEQFF. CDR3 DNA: TGTGCCAGCTCAGCCAACAATGAGCAGTTCTTC.

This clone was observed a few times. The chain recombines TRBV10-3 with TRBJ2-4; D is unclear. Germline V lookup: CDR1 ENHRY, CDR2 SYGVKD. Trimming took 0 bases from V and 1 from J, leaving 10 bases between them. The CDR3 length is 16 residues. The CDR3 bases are TGTGCCATCAGTGAGTCCGGGCCTGGGGCCAAAAACATTCAGTACTTC. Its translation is CAISESGPGAKNIQYF.

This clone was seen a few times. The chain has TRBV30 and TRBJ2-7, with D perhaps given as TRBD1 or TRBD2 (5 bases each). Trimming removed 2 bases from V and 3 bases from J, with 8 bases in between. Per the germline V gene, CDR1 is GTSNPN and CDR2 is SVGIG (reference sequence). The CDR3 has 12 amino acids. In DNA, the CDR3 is TGTGCCTGGAGTAAGGGGAGCTACGAGCAGTACTTC. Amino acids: CAWSKGSYEQYF.

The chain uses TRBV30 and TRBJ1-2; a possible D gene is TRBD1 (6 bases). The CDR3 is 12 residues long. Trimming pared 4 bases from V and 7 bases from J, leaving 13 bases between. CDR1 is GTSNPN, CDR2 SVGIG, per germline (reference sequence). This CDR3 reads CAWTGALPGYTF. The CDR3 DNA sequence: TGTGCCTGGACGGGGGCCCTACCTGGCTACACCTTC. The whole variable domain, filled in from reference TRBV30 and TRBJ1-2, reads SQTIHQWPATLVQPVGSPLSLECTVEGTSNPNLYWYRQAAGRGLQLLFYSVGIGQISSEVPQNLSASRPQDRQFILSSKKLLLSDSGFYLCAWTGALPGYTFGSGTRLTVV.

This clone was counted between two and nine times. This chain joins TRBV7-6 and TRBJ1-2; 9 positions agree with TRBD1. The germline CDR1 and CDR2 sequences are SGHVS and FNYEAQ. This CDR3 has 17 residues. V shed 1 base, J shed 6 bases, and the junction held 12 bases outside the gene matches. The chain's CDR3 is CASSLGPNSGQGDGYTF. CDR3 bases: TGTGCCAGCAGCTTAGGGCCGAATTCGGGACAGGGCGATGGCTACACCTTC.

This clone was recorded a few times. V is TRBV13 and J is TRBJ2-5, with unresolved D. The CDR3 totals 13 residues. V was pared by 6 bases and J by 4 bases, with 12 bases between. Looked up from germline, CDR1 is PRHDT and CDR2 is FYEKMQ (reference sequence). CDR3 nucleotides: TGTGCCAGCAGACCGCAACAAGGAGAGACCCAGTACTTC. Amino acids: CASRPQQGETQYF.

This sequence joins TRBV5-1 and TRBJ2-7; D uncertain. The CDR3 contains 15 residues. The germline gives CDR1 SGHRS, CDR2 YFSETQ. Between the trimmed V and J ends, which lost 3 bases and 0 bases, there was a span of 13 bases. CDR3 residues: CASSSSPDRSYEQYF. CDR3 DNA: TGCGCCAGCAGCTCATCCCCCGACCGCTCCTACGAGCAGTACTTC.

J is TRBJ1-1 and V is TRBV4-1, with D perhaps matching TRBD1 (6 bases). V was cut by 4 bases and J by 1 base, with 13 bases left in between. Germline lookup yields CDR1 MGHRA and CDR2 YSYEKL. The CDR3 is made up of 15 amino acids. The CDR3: CASSRGDRTNTEAFF. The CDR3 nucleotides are TGCGCCAGCAGCCGCGGCGACAGGACGAACACTGAAGCTTTCTTT.

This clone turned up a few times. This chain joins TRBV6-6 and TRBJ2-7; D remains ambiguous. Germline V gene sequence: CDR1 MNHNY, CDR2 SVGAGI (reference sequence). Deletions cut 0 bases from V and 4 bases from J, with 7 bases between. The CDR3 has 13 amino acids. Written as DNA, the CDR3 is TGTGCCAGCAGTTACTCGGCTGTTTACGAGCAGTACTTC. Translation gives CASSYSAVYEQYF.

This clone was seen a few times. CDR3 DNA sequence: TGTGCCAGCAGCCCCCGCCGGGCTAGCGGGGGGAATGAGCAGTTCTTC. It specifies CASSPRRASGGNEQFF. This chain connects TRBV7-3 to TRBJ2-1; 11 nucleotides align to TRBD2. The CDR3 is 16 residues long. Germline-derived CDR1 and CDR2 are SGHTA and FQGTGA. The V gene end was trimmed by 5 bases and the J gene end by 7 bases; junction bases not matched to a gene: 10.

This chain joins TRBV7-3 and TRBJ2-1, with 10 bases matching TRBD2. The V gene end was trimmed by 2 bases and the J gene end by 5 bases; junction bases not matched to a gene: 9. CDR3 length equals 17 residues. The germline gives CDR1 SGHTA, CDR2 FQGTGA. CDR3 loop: CASSLVSGGIFHNEQFF. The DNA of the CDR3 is TGTGCCAGCAGCTTAGTTAGCGGGGGGATCTTCCACAATGAGCAGTTCTTC. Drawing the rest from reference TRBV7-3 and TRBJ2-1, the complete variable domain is GAGVSQTPSNKVTEKGKYVELRCDPISGHTALYWYRQSLGQGPEFLIYFQGTGAADDSGLPNDRFFAVRPEGSVSTLKIQRTERGDSAVYLCASSLVSGGIFHNEQFFGPGTRLTVL.

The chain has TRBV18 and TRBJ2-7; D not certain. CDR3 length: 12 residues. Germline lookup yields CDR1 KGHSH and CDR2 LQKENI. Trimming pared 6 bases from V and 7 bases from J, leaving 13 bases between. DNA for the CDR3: TGTGCCAGCTCCCTGGTGGACCTGGAGCAGTACTTC. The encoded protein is CASSLVDLEQYF.